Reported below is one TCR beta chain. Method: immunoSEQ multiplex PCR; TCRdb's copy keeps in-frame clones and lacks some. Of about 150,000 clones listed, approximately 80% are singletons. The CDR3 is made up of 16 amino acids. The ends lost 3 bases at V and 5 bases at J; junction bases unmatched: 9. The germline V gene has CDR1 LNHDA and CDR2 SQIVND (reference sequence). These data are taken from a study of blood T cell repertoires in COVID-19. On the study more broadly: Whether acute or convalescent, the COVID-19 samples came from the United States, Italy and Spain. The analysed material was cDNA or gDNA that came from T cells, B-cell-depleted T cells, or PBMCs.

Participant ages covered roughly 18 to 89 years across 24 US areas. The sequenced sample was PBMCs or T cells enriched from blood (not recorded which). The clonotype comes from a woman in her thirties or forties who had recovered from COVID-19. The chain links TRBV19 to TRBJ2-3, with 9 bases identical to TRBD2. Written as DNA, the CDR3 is TGTGCCAGTAGTATCTTTGCGGGGGGGCATGAAGATACGCAGTATTTT. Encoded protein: CASSIFAGGHEDTQYF.